Below are 5 T cell receptor beta chains sequenced from a single sample in a study of blood T cell repertoires in COVID-19. Repertoires were generated with immunoSEQ multiplex PCR, while TCRdb's copy carries only in-frame clones and drops some. The sample consists of approximately 150,000 clones, over 75% of them appearing once. Sequenced input: PBMCs or T cells enriched from blood (not recorded which). The receptors here all came from a human donor with acute COVID-19. The donor label of this sample is uncertain.

The chain has TRBV4-2 and TRBJ2-3; 13 nucleotides line up with TRBD2. Germline V gene data show CDR1 as LGHNA and CDR2 as YNFKEQ. V shed 2 bases, J shed 4 bases, and the junction held 6 bases outside the gene matches. There are 17 residues in the CDR3. CDR3 bases: TGTGCCAGCAGCCAAAACCCGACTAGCGGGGGGTCAGATACGCAGTATTTT. Translating gives CASSQNPTSGGSDTQYF.

This chain joins TRBV4-2 and TRBJ2-3, with TRBD2 matching over 7 bases. The CDR3 spans 16 residues. Germline CDR1 and CDR2: LGHNA and YNFKEQ. Unmatched junction bases numbered 10, after V lost 5 bases and J lost 2 bases. The CDR3: CASSEGRQRDTDTQYF. CDR3 DNA sequence: TGTGCCAGCAGCGAAGGCCGCCAGCGGGACACAGATACGCAGTATTTT.

As DNA, the CDR3 is TGTGCCAGCTCACCACCTGAGCGGGGGGGGAAAGAGACCCAGTACTTC. This codes for CASSPPERGGKETQYF. The V and J genes are TRBV18 and TRBJ2-5; TRBD2 matches 10 bases. Unmatched junction bases numbered 4, after V lost 0 bases and J lost 3 bases. The CDR3 is made up of 16 amino acids. In germline, CDR1 is KGHSH, CDR2 LQKENI.

The V and J genes are TRBV11-2 and TRBJ2-5, with 10 positions matching TRBD2. Per the germline V gene, CDR1 is SGHAT and CDR2 is FQNNGV. This CDR3 has 15 amino acids. V lost 1 base and J lost 4; bases outside the gene matches: 3. CDR3 sequence (DNA): TGTGCCAGCAGCTTAGGAGCGGGAGGGGGAGAGACCCAGTACTTC. Residues: CASSLGAGGGETQYF.

V is TRBV29-1 and J is TRBJ2-7, with 8 bases identical to TRBD2. Trimming at V came to 7 bases and at J to 5 bases, leaving 10 bases not matched to a gene. Germline lookup yields CDR1 SQVTM and CDR2 ANQGSEA. CDR3 length: 13 residues. CDR3 coding DNA: TGCAGCGCCGGGAGGGGGGGACTCAACGAGCAGTACTTC. Amino acid sequence: CSAGRGGLNEQYF.